The 6 T cell receptor beta chains given below trace back to one sample, sequenced in a study of early T cells in non-severe SARS-CoV-2 infection (dated by TCRdb to the early 2020s). The library was built by means of 5' RACE. This sample was sequenced with a NextSeq 500. TCRdb redid the processing of the public reads, applying fastp at Q25 and MiXCR, and retained in-frame beta chains. Rows matching on CDR3 protein sequence are summarized as one entry with the most common DNA and genes. In all, the sample holds tens of thousands of distinct CDR3 sequences, and about an eighth of those were seen once. The top ten clonotypes cover roughly 1.3% of the sample. Sequenced input: whole blood. The source of these receptors is an adult who was a healthcare worker with PCR-confirmed SARS-CoV-2 infection or an uninfected control (not recorded which).

The J gene is TRBJ2-3, the V gene TRBV29-1; TRBD1 aligns across 8 bases. The CDR3 extends over 14 amino acids. The germline gives CDR1 SQVTM, CDR2 ANQGSEA. V dropped 3 bases and J dropped 2; count of bases not matched to a gene: 4. The CDR3 DNA is TGCAGCGTTGATGGGGACAGGCTCACAGATACGCAGTATTTT. It yields the protein CSVDGDRLTDTQYF.

The rearrangement uses TRBV29-1 and TRBJ2-7; 8 bases fit TRBD1. In germline, CDR1 is SQVTM, CDR2 ANQGSEA. This CDR3 has 13 residues. Trimming cost V 6 bases and J 2 bases; bases outside gene matches: 6. In DNA form, the CDR3 reads TGCAGCGTGACCCGGGACAGGCCCTACGAGCAGTACTTC. Translating gives CSVTRDRPYEQYF.

There are many counts of this clonotype. The chain combines TRBV5-4 with TRBJ1-2, with D possibly matching TRBD1 (5 bases). This CDR3 spans 13 amino acids. Trimming shortened V by 4 bases and J by 4 bases, and 11 bases separated the two germline ends. Germline V lookup: CDR1 SGHNT, CDR2 YYREEE (reference sequence). CDR3 sequence reads: CASSHGGGYGYTF. CDR3 sequence (DNA): TGTGCCAGCAGCCACGGGGGAGGCTATGGCTACACCTTC.

This clonotype turned up a few times. The chain is built from TRBV29-1 and TRBJ1-4; D not resolved. Per germline, CDR1 SQVTM and CDR2 ANQGSEA. Trimming shortened V by 6 bases and J by 0 bases, and 8 bases separated the two germline ends. This CDR3 spans 13 amino acids. CDR3 coding DNA: TGCAGCGTAGCAGACGCAACTAATGAAAAACTGTTTTTT. Its translation: CSVADATNEKLFF.

This chain links TRBV7-2 with TRBJ2-1, with 7 bases fitting TRBD1. The CDR3 has 15 residues. The V and J ends lost 1 base and 3 bases, in that order; junction bases with no gene match: 3. Germline CDR1 and CDR2: SGHTA and FQGNSA. In DNA form, the CDR3 reads TGTGCCAGCAGCTTAGGAGGGGGCCTCTACAATGAGCAGTTCTTC. Translated: CASSLGGGLYNEQFF. The variable domain in full, with the rest retrieved from reference TRBV7-2 and TRBJ2-1, is GAGVSQSPSNKVTEKGKDVELRCDPISGHTALYWYRQSLGQGLEFLIYFQGNSAPDKSGLPSDRFSAERTGGSVSTLTIQRTQQEDSAVYLCASSLGGGLYNEQFFGPGTRLTVL.

This clonotype has ten or more counts. This chain joins TRBV20-1 and TRBJ2-1; 9 bases are shared with TRBD2. Germline CDR1 and CDR2: DFQATT and SNEGSKA (reference sequence). V was clipped by 4 bases and J by 4 bases; unmatched bases: 8. There are 15 residues in the CDR3. In DNA form, the CDR3 reads TGCAGTGCTAAGACTATAGCGGGGGATTACAATGAGCAGTTCTTC. Translation gives CSAKTIAGDYNEQFF.